The TCR beta chain under discussion was sequenced for a study of T cells in Graves' hyperthyroidism and ophthalmopathy. The CDR3 consists of 16 residues. V dropped 4 bases and J dropped 0; count of bases not matched to a gene: 6. Looked up from germline, CDR1 is WNHNN and CDR2 is SYGVQD (reference sequence). At least ten counts were recorded for this clonotype. From RNA transcripts, TCR beta CDR3 regions were amplified. HTBI primers were the set used in a first-round RT-PCR of the TCR CDR3. Each CDR3 protein gets one entry after TCRdb re-called the multiplex PCR reads with MiXCR. Of about 200,000 distinct CDR3 sequences in the sample, roughly a sixth are singletons; the top ten hold more than 50%.

This chain joins TRBV10-1 and TRBJ2-1; TRBD2 matches at 7 bases. The sample was blood. The TCR comes from a woman aged 50 to 60 with Graves' hyperthyroidism. The CDR3 DNA reads TGCGCCAGCAGTGGGTCGGCGGGAGACTCCTACAATGAGCAGTTCTTC. Translating gives CASSGSAGDSYNEQFF.